A selection of T cell receptor beta chains follows, all from one sample in a study of breast tumors, draining lymph nodes, adjacent tissues. TCRdb ran MiXCR on the multiplex PCR reads and lists one entry per CDR3 protein. Among about 130,000 distinct CDR3 sequences, around 21% were seen once, and the ten largest hold roughly 2%. Sample: axillary lymph node tissue. Receptors were obtained from a female donor with breast cancer. Some clones in this sample may be carry-over from other donors' samples. CDR3s include the opening cysteine and the closing phenylalanine or tryptophan. A D gene is named only where the DNA matches it firmly. Size is stated for part of the rows, as once, few or many counts, or as a class when the clone is expanded.

clone_size	d_call	v_call	j_call	cdr3_aa	cdr3_nt
-	-	TRBV20-1	TRBJ1-1	CSAHWNTEAFF	TGCAGTGCTCACTGGAACACTGAAGCTTTCTTT
many	TRBD2	TRBV9	TRBJ2-1	CASSVVSSGEQFF	TGTGCCAGCAGCGTAGTGTCTAGCGGTGAGCAGTTCTTC
many	-	TRBV24-1	TRBJ2-1	CATSDRPGFSYNEQFF	TGTGCCACCAGTGATCGACCCGGATTCTCCTACAATGAGCAGTTCTTC
many	-	TRBV11-2	TRBJ2-1	CASSYRRVVNEQFF	TGTGCCAGCAGCTACCGGAGGGTCGTCAATGAGCAGTTCTTC
many	-	TRBV24-1	TRBJ2-7	CATSDGGVEQYF	TGTGCCACCAGTGATGGGGGCGTCGAGCAGTACTTC
many	-	TRBV6-2/TRBV6-3	TRBJ2-7	CASSRDGYEQYF	TGTGCCAGCAGCCGGGACGGCTACGAGCAGTACTTC
few	TRBD2	TRBV19	TRBJ2-4	CASSIPLGGEDIQYF	TGTGCCAGTAGTATACCCCTCGGGGGGGAGGACATTCAGTACTTC
many	TRBD2	TRBV19	TRBJ2-1	CASRNGLAGDNEQFF	TGTGCCAGTAGGAACGGACTAGCGGGAGACAATGAGCAGTTCTTC
many	TRBD2	TRBV5-8	TRBJ2-3	CASGSGRSTDTQYF	TGTGCCAGCGGTAGCGGGAGGAGCACAGATACGCAGTATTTT
many	TRBD1	TRBV6-5	TRBJ2-7	CASSWDRAPSYEQYF	TGTGCCAGCAGTTGGGACAGAGCCCCGTCCTACGAGCAGTACTTC
many	TRBD1	TRBV19	TRBJ1-5	CASSGTGGQPQHF	TGTGCCAGTAGTGGGACAGGGGGTCAGCCCCAGCATTTT
many	TRBD1	TRBV10-2	TRBJ1-6	CASRDRDNSPLHF	TGCGCCAGCAGGGACAGGGATAATTCACCCCTCCACTTT
many	TRBD2	TRBV20-1	TRBJ2-7	CSAPWREKGEQYF	TGCAGTGCCCCCTGGCGGGAGAAGGGGGAGCAGTACTTC
many	TRBD1	TRBV25-1	TRBJ1-6	CASSGQGASPLHF	TGTGCCAGCAGTGGACAGGGAGCTTCACCCCTCCACTTT
many	-	TRBV7-9	TRBJ1-5	CASSLAAIGGHDSNQPQHF	TGTGCCAGCAGCTTAGCGGCTATAGGTGGACACGATAGCAATCAGCCCCAGCATTTT
many	-	TRBV4-2	TRBJ2-7	CASSQDPGVYEQYF	TGTGCCAGCAGCCAAGACCCGGGTGTGTACGAGCAGTACTTC
many	TRBD2	TRBV4-1	TRBJ2-1	CASSQVTSEHNEQFF	TGCGCCAGCAGCCAAGTAACTAGCGAACACAATGAGCAGTTCTTC
many	-	TRBV6-6	TRBJ2-7	CASSPGGRSYEQYF	TGTGCCAGCAGTCCGGGTGGGAGGTCTTACGAGCAGTACTTC
many	-	TRBV6-1	TRBJ1-3	CASSGRGDTIYF	TGTGCCAGCAGTGGGAGGGGGGACACCATATATTTT
many	-	TRBV27	TRBJ2-3	CASRRFEYTDTQYF	TGTGCCAGCAGGAGGTTCGAATACACAGATACGCAGTATTTT
many	-	TRBV19	TRBJ1-5	CASSVGTANQPQHF	TGTGCCAGTAGTGTCGGGACCGCCAATCAGCCCCAGCATTTT
many	-	TRBV20-1	TRBJ1-5	CSARASWNQPQHF	TGCAGTGCTAGAGCGAGCTGGAATCAGCCCCAGCATTTT
many	TRBD2	TRBV20-1	TRBJ2-3	CSASPLAGSTQYF	TGCAGTGCTAGTCCCCTAGCGGGAAGTACGCAGTATTTT
many	TRBD1	TRBV20-1	TRBJ1-6	CSARTGTVYNSPLHF	TGCAGTGCTAGGACCGGGACAGTCTATAATTCACCCCTCCACTTT
many	TRBD2	TRBV7-2	TRBJ2-2	CASSASGSPTGELFF	TGTGCCAGCAGCGCCAGCGGGAGCCCCACCGGGGAGCTGTTTTTT
many	-	TRBV5-6	TRBJ2-7	CASSLAGHYEQYF	TGTGCCAGCAGCTTGGCGGGGCATTACGAGCAGTACTTC
many	-	TRBV20-1	TRBJ1-2	CSDPLTEPSVIYGYTF	TGCAGTGACCCCTTGACAGAGCCATCCGTCATCTATGGCTACACCTTC
many	-	TRBV6-1	TRBJ2-5	CASSEDPGRETQYF	TGTGCCAGCAGTGAAGACCCAGGTCGAGAGACCCAGTACTTC
many	TRBD1	TRBV27	TRBJ1-6	CASSLLGGTGFLAPLHF	TGTGCCAGCAGTTTGTTGGGGGGGACAGGGTTTCTGGCACCCCTCCACTTT
-	TRBD1	TRBV28	TRBJ2-7	CATFRGPYEQYF	TGTGCCACCTTTAGGGGGCCCTACGAGCAGTACTTC
many	TRBD2	TRBV4-2	TRBJ2-3	CASSQDGAGGGADTQYF	TGTGCCAGCAGCCAAGACGGGGCGGGAGGGGGGGCAGATACGCAGTATTTT
many	-	TRBV14	TRBJ2-5	CASSQVLKETQYF	TGTGCCAGCAGCCAAGTGCTTAAAGAGACCCAGTACTTC
many	-	TRBV29-1	TRBJ2-1	CSADKGYNEQFF	TGCAGCGCGGACAAGGGATACAATGAGCAGTTCTTC
many	-	TRBV27	TRBJ2-7	CASRPRVPVYEQYF	TGTGCCAGCCGACCGCGGGTGCCTGTCTACGAGCAGTACTTC
many	TRBD1	TRBV4-1	TRBJ2-7	CASSHPRTGGLYEQYF	TGCGCCAGCAGCCACCCTAGGACAGGGGGCCTATACGAGCAGTACTTC
many	-	TRBV19	TRBJ1-2	CASSIGTVNYGYTF	TGTGCCAGTAGTATAGGGACAGTTAACTATGGCTACACCTTC
-	-	TRBV2	TRBJ2-5	CASSKTSRETQYF	TGTGCCAGCAGCAAAACTAGCAGGGAGACCCAGTACTTC